Below, 3 T cell receptor beta chains from the same sample are listed, as sequenced in a study of blood T cell repertoires in COVID-19. Generated by immunoSEQ multiplex PCR, the TCRdb table keeps only in-frame clones and is missing some. This sample has 150,000 to 200,000 clones, with approximately 86% found just once. The sequencing sample was made of peripheral blood. The receptors originated from a man aged 45-65 years with active or convalescent COVID-19.

The V gene is TRBV18, the J gene TRBJ1-4; 8 bases are a match to TRBD1. The CDR3 covers 15 residues. Germline lookup yields CDR1 KGHSH and CDR2 LQKENI. V lost 3 bases to trimming and J lost 3 bases; unmatched junction nucleotides: 3. CDR3 residues: CASSPGTGPNEKLFF. The CDR3, as DNA: TGTGCCAGCTCACCGGGGACAGGACCTAATGAAAAACTGTTTTTT. The variable domain in full, completed from reference TRBV18 and TRBJ1-4, reads NAGVMQNPRHLVRRRGQEARLRCSPMKGHSHVYWYRQLPEEGLKFMVYLQKENIIDESGMPKERFSAEFPKEGPSILRIQQVVRGDSAAYFCASSPGTGPNEKLFFGSGTQLSVL.

The chain carries TRBV7-2 and TRBJ2-1; TRBD2 agrees at 9 bases. Trimming removed 0 bases from V and 10 bases from J; junction bases left unmatched: 10. The CDR3 contains 16 residues. Germline-derived CDR1 and CDR2 are SGHTA and FQGNSA. This CDR3 is CASSLAAGGAGGEQFF. For the CDR3, the DNA is TGTGCCAGCAGCTTAGCAGCGGGGGGCGCCGGTGGAGAGCAGTTCTTC.

The chain employs TRBV19 and TRBJ2-7, with TRBD2 identical over 13 bases. Trimming cost V 6 bases and J 6 bases; bases outside gene matches: 8. Germline V lookup: CDR1 LNHDA, CDR2 SQIVND (reference sequence). This CDR3 is built from 15 residues. CDR3 DNA: TGTGCCAGTAGCTTACTAGCGGGAGGGCCGTTCGAGCAGTACTTC. Translating it yields CASSLLAGGPFEQYF.